The rows below give T cell receptor beta chains drawn from one sample of a study of cytomegalovirus exposure and HLA in healthy donors. Profiling relied on immunoSEQ multiplex PCR, and the TCRdb table lists in-frame clones only, not all of them. Seen here are a few hundred thousand clones, 80% to 95% observed once, and the top ten hold 3.1%. The specimen sequenced was PBMCs. These receptors came from a woman in her 30s in good health and CMV-seronegative. Both conserved end residues are part of each CDR3. D genes are given only for firm matches. Expanded clones get a size class; other rows say once, few or many, or leave the size out.

v_gene	abundance	j_gene	d_gene	CDR3aa	CDR3nt
TRBV4-3	.	TRBJ2-7	.	CASSQDRGEKYF	TGCGCCAGCAGCCAAGATAGGGGGGAAAAGTACTTC
TRBV27	.	TRBJ2-3	TRBD2	CASSPGLAGVGGTDTQYF	TGTGCCAGCAGTCCGGGACTAGCGGGAGTAGGGGGCACAGATACGCAGTATTTT
TRBV7-8	.	TRBJ2-7	TRBD2	CASSQISGRGYEQYF	TGTGCCAGCAGCCAGATTAGCGGGAGGGGCTACGAGCAGTACTTC
TRBV4-1	.	TRBJ1-1	.	CASSQEGTVFTEAFF	TGCGCCAGCAGCCAAGAAGGCACGGTATTCACTGAAGCTTTCTTT
TRBV15	.	TRBJ2-7	.	CATSRGAFGEQYF	TGTGCCACCAGCAGAGGGGCCTTTGGGGAGCAGTACTTC
TRBV7-3	.	TRBJ2-1	TRBD2	CASSLSPGLAGAGEQFF	TGTGCCAGCAGCTTAAGTCCCGGGCTAGCGGGAGCTGGTGAGCAGTTCTTC
TRBV5-1	.	TRBJ2-7	TRBD1	CASTDRGGAYEQYF	TGCGCCAGCACCGACAGGGGAGGTGCGTACGAGCAGTACTTC
TRBV27	.	TRBJ1-2	.	CASSSDSLYGYTF	TGTGCCAGCAGTTCCGACAGCCTCTATGGCTACACCTTC
TRBV15	.	TRBJ2-1	.	CATSRDRAGFHNEQFF	TGTGCCACCAGCAGAGATAGAGCTGGATTCCACAATGAGCAGTTCTTC
TRBV11-2	.	TRBJ1-1	.	CASSSPHVNTEAFF	TGTGCCAGCAGCTCCCCTCATGTGAACACTGAAGCTTTCTTT
TRBV15	.	TRBJ2-1	.	CATSLARGMREQFF	TGTGCCACCAGCCTCGCCCGTGGCATGCGTGAGCAGTTCTTC
TRBV7-2	once	TRBJ1-5	.	CASSPDARNQPQHF	TGTGCCAGCAGCCCGGACGCCCGCAATCAGCCCCAGCATTTT
TRBV5-1	.	TRBJ2-1	.	CASGTRSSSYNEQFF	TGCGCCAGCGGAACAAGGTCTAGCTCCTACAATGAGCAGTTCTTC
TRBV27	.	TRBJ1-1	.	CASSYKGGINTEAFF	TGTGCCAGCAGTTATAAGGGGGGAATAAACACTGAAGCTTTCTTT
TRBV5-1	.	TRBJ2-1	TRBD2	CASSPGGDYDNEQFF	TGCGCCAGCAGCCCCGGTGGGGACTACGACAATGAGCAGTTCTTC
TRBV25-1	once	TRBJ2-1	.	CASSRFRKNGVNEQFF	TGTGCCAGCTCCAGATTTAGGAAGAACGGGGTGAATGAGCAGTTCTTC
TRBV11-3	.	TRBJ2-2	.	CASSLEGYGELFF	TGTGCCAGCAGCTTAGAGGGATACGGGGAGCTGTTTTTT
TRBV15	.	TRBJ2-2	.	CVSGANTGELFF	TGTGTTAGTGGTGCGAACACCGGGGAGCTGTTTTTT
TRBV11-2	.	TRBJ1-2	TRBD1	CASSSSRRGNYGYTF	TGTGCCAGCAGCTCGAGTCGCAGGGGGAACTATGGCTACACCTTC
TRBV19	.	TRBJ2-7	TRBD1	CASSGTGNREQYF	TGTGCCAGTAGTGGGACAGGGAATCGCGAGCAGTACTTC
TRBV28	.	TRBJ2-7	.	CASSLVDGYEQYF	TGTGCCAGCAGTTTGGTCGACGGCTACGAGCAGTACTTC
TRBV7-8	few	TRBJ2-7	.	CASSELVSYEQYF	TGTGCCAGCAGCGAACTAGTTAGCTACGAGCAGTACTTC
TRBV27	few	TRBJ1-5	.	CASSPSGGNQPQHF	TGTGCCAGCAGTCCCTCGGGTGGCAATCAGCCCCAGCATTTT
TRBV29-1	.	TRBJ2-4	.	CRDKGGRVSKNIQYF	TGTAGAGATAAGGGGGGCAGGGTGTCCAAAAACATTCAGTACTTC
TRBV11-2	.	TRBJ1-2	.	CASSLFGTDHGYTF	TGTGCCAGCAGCTTATTTGGCACCGACCATGGCTACACCTTC
TRBV27	.	TRBJ1-5	TRBD1	CASRDRDRSNQPQHF	TGTGCCAGCAGAGATCGGGACAGAAGCAATCAGCCCCAGCATTTT
TRBV10-3	once	TRBJ1-3	.	CAISQEVQGLSGNTIYF	TGTGCCATCAGTCAAGAAGTTCAGGGCCTCTCTGGAAACACCATATATTTT
TRBV12-2	.	TRBJ2-7	.	CASRRMEQYF	TGTGCAAGTCGCCGTATGGAGCAGTACTTC
TRBV5-8	.	TRBJ1-1	.	CASSLMTGLSHPNTEAFF	TGTGCCAGCAGCTTGATGACAGGCCTGTCGCACCCGAACACTGAAGCTTTCTTT
TRBV5-8	.	TRBJ1-2	.	CASSRGPIYGYTF	TGTGCCAGCAGCAGGGGCCCAATCTATGGCTACACCTTC
TRBV7-9	.	TRBJ2-2	.	CAYQRKENTGELFF	TGTGCCTACCAGCGCAAGGAAAACACCGGGGAGCTGTTTTTT
TRBV7-9	.	TRBJ2-7	.	CASSSVNSYEQYF	TGTGCCAGCAGCTCCGTTAACTCCTACGAGCAGTACTTC
TRBV30	.	TRBJ1-3	.	CAWSRQGNTIYF	TGTGCCTGGAGTAGACAGGGAAACACCATATATTTT
TRBV12-5	.	TRBJ2-2	.	CASGLVLEGVPTGELFF	TGTGCTAGTGGTTTGGTACTGGAGGGGGTACCAACCGGGGAGCTGTTTTTT
TRBV5-1	once	TRBJ2-5	TRBD2	CASSSDSGTSGRKTQYF	TGCGCCAGCAGCTCAGATTCCGGGACTAGCGGGAGAAAGACCCAGTACTTC
TRBV7-9	.	TRBJ2-1	TRBD1	CASSDRGEQFF	TGTGCCAGCAGCGACAGGGGGGAGCAGTTCTTC
TRBV4-2	.	TRBJ2-3	TRBD2	CASSQDSSGRSTDTQYF	TGTGCCAGCAGCCAAGATTCCAGCGGGAGGTCCACAGATACGCAGTATTTT
TRBV9	.	TRBJ2-3	TRBD2	CASSAEPSGRATDTQYF	TGTGCCAGCAGCGCAGAACCTAGCGGGAGGGCCACAGATACGCAGTATTTT
TRBV27	once	TRBJ1-2	.	CASSSLQQLIANYGYTF	TGTGCCAGCAGTTCCCTACAACAGTTGATAGCTAACTATGGCTACACCTTC
TRBV4-2	.	TRBJ2-2	.	CASSLESPKTAANTGELFF	TGTGCCAGCAGCTTAGAGTCTCCCAAGACAGCCGCGAACACCGGGGAGCTGTTTTTT
TRBV10-3	.	TRBJ2-3	.	CAISSGTDTDTQYF	TGTGCCATCAGTTCCGGGACTGATACAGATACGCAGTATTTT
TRBV5-1	.	TRBJ1-2	.	CASSLHPNNYGYTF	TGCGCCAGCAGCCTCCACCCAAATAACTATGGCTACACCTTC
TRBV6-4	.	TRBJ2-7	.	CASSEGPSYEQYF	TGTGCCAGCAGTGAAGGACCCTCCTACGAGCAGTACTTC
TRBV21-1	.	TRBJ1-1	.	CASSKAWMNTEAFF	TGTGCCAGCAGCAAAGCATGGATGAACACTGAAGCTTTCTTT
TRBV4-3	.	TRBJ2-7	.	CASSQVRGYEQYF	TGCGCCAGCAGCCAAGTGAGGGGCTACGAGCAGTACTTC
TRBV6-5	.	TRBJ2-3	.	CASSFQGRDTQYF	TGTGCCAGCAGTTTCCAGGGGAGGGATACGCAGTATTTT